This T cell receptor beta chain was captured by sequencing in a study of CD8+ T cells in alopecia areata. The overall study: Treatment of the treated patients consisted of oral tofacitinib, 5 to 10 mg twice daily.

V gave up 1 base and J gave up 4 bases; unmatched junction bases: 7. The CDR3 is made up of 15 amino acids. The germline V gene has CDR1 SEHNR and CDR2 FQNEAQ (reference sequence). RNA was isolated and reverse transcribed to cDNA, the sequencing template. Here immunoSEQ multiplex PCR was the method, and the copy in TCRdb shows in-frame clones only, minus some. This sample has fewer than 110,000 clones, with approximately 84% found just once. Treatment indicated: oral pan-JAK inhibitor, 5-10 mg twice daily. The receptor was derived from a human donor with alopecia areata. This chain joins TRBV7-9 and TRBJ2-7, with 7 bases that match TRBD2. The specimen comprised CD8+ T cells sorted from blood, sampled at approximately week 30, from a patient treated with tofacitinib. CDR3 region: CASSLEEAGPYEQYF. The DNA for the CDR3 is TGTGCCAGCAGCTTAGAGGAAGCGGGGCCGTACGAGCAGTACTTC.